In its sample, the clone carrying this TCR beta chain was seen many times. No antigen is known for it. This specimen comes from a study of response to subunit inactivated influenza vaccine. Study-wide findings and caveats: T cells newly recruited by each seasonal influenza vaccination are few, the authors suggested.

Trimming took off 11 bases at V and 2 bases at J, with 9 bases between the two ends. The CDR3 has 11 amino acids. CDR1 is MNHEY, CDR2 SVGEGT, per germline. TCRdb itself ran the RT-PCR reads through MiXCR, one entry per CDR3 protein. Counted here are over 650,000 distinct CDR3 sequences, around 20% occurring once; the ten biggest clones make up under 13%. The V and J genes are TRBV6-2 or TRBV6-3 and TRBJ1-2; D perhaps matches TRBD1 (5 bases). Here the sequenced sample was PBMCs from blood, taken roughly 5 days after vaccination. The TCR comes from a man aged 50 to 59 who received an inactivated influenza vaccine. The DNA of the CDR3 is TGTGCCTCGGGGCAGAACTATGGCTACACCTTC. Protein sequence: CASGQNYGYTF.